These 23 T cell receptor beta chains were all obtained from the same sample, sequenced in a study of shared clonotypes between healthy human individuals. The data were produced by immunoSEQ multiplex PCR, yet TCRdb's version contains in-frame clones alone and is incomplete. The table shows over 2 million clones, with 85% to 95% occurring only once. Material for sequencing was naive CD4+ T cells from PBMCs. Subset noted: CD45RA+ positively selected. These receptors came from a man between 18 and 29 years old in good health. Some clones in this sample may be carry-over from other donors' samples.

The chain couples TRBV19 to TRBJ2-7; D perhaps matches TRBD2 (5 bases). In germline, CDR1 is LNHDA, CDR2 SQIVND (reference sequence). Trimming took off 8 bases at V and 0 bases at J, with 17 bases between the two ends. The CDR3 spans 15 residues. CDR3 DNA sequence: TGTGCCAGTTCGCATTCGAGGGCGAGCTCCTACGAGCAGTACTTC. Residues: CASSHSRASSYEQYF.

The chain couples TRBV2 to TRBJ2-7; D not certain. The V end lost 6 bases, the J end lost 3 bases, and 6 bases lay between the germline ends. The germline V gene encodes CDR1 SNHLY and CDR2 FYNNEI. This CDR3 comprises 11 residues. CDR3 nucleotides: TGTGCCAGCAGCATCCACTACGAGCAGTACTTC. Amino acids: CASSIHYEQYF.

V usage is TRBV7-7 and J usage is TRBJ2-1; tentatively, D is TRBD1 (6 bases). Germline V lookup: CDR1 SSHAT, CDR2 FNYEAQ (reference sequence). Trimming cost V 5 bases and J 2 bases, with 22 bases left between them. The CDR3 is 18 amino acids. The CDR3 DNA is TGTGCCAGCAGCCTAAATCCGAACAACAGGGTAACCTACAATGAGCAGTTCTTC. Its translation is CASSLNPNNRVTYNEQFF.

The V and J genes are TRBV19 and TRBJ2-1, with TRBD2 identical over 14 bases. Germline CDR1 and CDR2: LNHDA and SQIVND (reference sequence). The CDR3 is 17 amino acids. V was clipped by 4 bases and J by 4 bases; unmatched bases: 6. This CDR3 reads CASSKRLAGGPYNEQFF. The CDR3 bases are TGTGCCAGTAGTAAGCGACTAGCGGGAGGGCCGTACAATGAGCAGTTCTTC.

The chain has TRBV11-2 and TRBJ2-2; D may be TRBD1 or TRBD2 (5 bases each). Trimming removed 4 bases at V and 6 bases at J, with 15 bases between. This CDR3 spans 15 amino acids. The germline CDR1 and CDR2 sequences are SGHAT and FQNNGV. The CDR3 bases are TGTGCCAGCAGCTGGGACCTAGTGGGGTCCGGGGAGCTGTTTTTT. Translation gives CASSWDLVGSGELFF.

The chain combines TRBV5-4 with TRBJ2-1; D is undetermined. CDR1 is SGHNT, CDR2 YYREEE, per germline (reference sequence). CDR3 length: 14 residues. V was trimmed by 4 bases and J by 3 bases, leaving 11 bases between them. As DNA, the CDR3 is TGTGCCAGCAGCCCCCTTAGTAACTACAATGAGCAGTTCTTC. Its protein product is CASSPLSNYNEQFF.

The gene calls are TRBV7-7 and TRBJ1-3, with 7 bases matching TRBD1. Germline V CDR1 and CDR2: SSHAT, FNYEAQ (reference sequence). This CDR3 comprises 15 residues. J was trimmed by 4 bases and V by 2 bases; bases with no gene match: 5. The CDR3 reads CASSLNTGAGNTIYF. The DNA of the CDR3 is TGTGCCAGCAGCTTAAACACAGGGGCAGGAAACACCATATATTTT.

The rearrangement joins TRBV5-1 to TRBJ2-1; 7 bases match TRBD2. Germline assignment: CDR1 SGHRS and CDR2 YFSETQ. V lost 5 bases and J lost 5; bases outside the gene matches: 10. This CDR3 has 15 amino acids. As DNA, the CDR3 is TGCGCCAGCAGTTATCTGGCGGGAGTCAACAATGAGCAGTTCTTC. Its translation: CASSYLAGVNNEQFF. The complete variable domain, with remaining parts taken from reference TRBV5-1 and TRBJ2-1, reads KAGVTQTPRYLIKTRGQQVTLSCSPISGHRSVSWYQQTPGQGLQFLFEYFSETQRNKGNFPGRFSGRQFSNSRSEMNVSTLELGDSALYLCASSYLAGVNNEQFFGPGTRLTVL.

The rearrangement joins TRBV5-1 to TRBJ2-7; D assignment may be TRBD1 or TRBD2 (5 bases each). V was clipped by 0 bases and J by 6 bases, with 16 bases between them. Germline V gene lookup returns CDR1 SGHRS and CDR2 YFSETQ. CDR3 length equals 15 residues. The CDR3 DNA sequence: TGCGCCAGCAGCTTGGTCCAAAGGGGAGCAACCGAGCAGTACTTC. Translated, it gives CASSLVQRGATEQYF.

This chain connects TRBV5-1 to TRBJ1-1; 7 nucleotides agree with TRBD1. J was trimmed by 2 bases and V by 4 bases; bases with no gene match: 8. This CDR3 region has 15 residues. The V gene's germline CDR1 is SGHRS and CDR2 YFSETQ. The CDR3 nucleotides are TGCGCCAGCAGCGTCGCAGGGGGATCAAACACTGAAGCTTTCTTT. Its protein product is CASSVAGGSNTEAFF.

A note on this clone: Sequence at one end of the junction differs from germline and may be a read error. The CDR3 nucleotides read TGCGCCAGCAGCCCCGGGACTGCGAACGCTGAAGCTTTCTTT. Translation gives CASSPGTANAEAFF. The genes are TRBV5-1 and TRBJ1-1, with D perhaps matching TRBD1 (5 bases). CDR3 length: 14 amino acids. Germline V gives CDR1 SGHRS, CDR2 YFSETQ.

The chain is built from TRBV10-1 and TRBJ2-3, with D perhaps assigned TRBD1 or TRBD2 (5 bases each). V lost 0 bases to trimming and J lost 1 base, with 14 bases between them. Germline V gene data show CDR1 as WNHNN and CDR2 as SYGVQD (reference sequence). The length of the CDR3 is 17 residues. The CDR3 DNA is TGCGCCAGCAGTGAGTCCGGGACGATCGGGGGCACAGATACGCAGTATTTT. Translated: CASSESGTIGGTDTQYF.

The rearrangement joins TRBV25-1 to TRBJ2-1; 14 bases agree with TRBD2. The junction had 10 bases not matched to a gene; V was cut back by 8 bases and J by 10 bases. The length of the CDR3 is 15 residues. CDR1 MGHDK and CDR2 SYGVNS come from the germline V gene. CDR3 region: CASQGAGLAGAEQFF. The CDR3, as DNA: TGTGCCAGCCAAGGAGCGGGACTAGCGGGAGCGGAGCAGTTCTTC.

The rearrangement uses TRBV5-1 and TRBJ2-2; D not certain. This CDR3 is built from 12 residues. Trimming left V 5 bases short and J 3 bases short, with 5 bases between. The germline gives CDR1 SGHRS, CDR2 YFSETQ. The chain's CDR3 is CASSVDTGELFF. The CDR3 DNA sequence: TGCGCCAGCAGTGTTGACACCGGGGAGCTGTTTTTT.

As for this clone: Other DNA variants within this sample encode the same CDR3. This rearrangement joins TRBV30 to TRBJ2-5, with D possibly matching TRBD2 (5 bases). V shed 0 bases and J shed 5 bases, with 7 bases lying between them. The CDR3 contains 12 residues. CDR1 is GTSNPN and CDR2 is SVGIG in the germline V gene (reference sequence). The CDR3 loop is CAWSVTGETQYF. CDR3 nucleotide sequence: TGTGCCTGGAGTGTAACGGGGGAGACCCAGTACTTC.

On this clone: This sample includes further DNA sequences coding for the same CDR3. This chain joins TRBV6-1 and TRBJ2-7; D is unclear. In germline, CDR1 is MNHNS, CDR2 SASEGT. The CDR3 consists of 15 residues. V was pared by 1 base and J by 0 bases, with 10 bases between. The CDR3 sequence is CASSEVGRSSYEQYF. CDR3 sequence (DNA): TGTGCCAGCAGTGAAGTGGGCAGGAGCTCCTACGAGCAGTACTTC.

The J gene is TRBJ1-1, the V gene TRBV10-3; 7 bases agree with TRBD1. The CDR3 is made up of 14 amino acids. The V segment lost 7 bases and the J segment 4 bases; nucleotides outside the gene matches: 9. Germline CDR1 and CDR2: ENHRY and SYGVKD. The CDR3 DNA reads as TGTGCCATCATGAGGGACAGCGGGAGCACTGAAGCTTTCTTT. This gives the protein CAIMRDSGSTEAFF.

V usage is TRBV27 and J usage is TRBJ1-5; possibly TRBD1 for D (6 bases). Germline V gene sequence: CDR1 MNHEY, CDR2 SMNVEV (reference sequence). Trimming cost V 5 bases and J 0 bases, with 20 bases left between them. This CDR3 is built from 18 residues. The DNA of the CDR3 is TGTGCCAGCAGTCCCCGGGACAAATTCCCTTATAGCAATCAGCCCCAGCATTTT. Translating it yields CASSPRDKFPYSNQPQHF.

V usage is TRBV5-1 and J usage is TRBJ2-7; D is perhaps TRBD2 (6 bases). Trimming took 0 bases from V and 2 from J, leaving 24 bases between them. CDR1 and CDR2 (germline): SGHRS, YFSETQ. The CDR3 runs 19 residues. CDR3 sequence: CASSLEGSRRGLSTYEQYF. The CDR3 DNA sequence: TGCGCCAGCAGCTTGGAAGGTTCGAGAAGGGGACTCTCGACCTACGAGCAGTACTTC.

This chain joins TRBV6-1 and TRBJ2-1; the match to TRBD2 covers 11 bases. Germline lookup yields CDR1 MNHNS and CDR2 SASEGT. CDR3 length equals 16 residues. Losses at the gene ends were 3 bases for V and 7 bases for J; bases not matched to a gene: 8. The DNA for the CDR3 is TGTGCCAGCAGTGACGCCGGGACTAGCGGTCCTAATGAGCAGTTCTTC. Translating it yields CASSDAGTSGPNEQFF.

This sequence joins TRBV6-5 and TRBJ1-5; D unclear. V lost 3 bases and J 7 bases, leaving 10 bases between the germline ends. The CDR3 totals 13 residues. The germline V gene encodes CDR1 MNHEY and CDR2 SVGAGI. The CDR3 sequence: CASSYTTGQPQHF. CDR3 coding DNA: TGTGCCAGCAGTTATACGACGGGGCAGCCCCAGCATTTT.

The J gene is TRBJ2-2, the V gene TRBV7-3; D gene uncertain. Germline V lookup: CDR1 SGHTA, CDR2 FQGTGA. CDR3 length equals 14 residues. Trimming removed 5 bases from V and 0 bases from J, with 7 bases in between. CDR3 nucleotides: TGTGCCAGCAGCGAGACCTCGAACACCGGGGAGCTGTTTTTT. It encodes CASSETSNTGELFF.

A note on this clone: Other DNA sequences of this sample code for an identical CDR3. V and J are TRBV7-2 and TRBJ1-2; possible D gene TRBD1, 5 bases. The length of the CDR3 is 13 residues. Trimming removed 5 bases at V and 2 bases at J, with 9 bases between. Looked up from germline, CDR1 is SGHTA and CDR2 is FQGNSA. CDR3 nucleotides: TGTGCCAGCAGCCCCCGGGGGAACTATGGCTACACCTTC. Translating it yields CASSPRGNYGYTF. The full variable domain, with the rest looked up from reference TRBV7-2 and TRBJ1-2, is GAGVSQSPSNKVTEKGKDVELRCDPISGHTALYWYRQSLGQGLEFLIYFQGNSAPDKSGLPSDRFSAERTGGSVSTLTIQRTQQEDSAVYLCASSPRGNYGYTFGSGTRLTVV.